This T cell receptor (beta chain) stems from a study of vaccination and CD4 T cells after COVID-19. Treatment noted: roughly 10-day PBMC culture with coronavirus spike peptide pools or control peptides (ViraFEST assay). Cultured CD4+ T cell DNA underwent sequencing with the Oncomine TCR Beta short-read assay. TCRdb recomputed calls from the PCR reads with MiXCR, one row per CDR3 protein. The repertoire holds 20,000 to 25,000 distinct CDR3 sequences, with about 64% as singletons. General study points: Rising from 21 to 38, the median of SARS-CoV-2-reactive clonotypes did not change significantly. The great majority, 304 of 307 vaccine-specific clones, proved spike mono-reactive in convalescent patients.

This CDR3 contains 18 residues. This clonotype was seen more than once but under ten times. The antigen is undetermined. V usage is TRBV21-1 and J usage is TRBJ1-5; TRBD1 is the table's D call, not checked against the DNA. TRBV21-1 is given as a pseudogene. Source: CD4+ T cells from blood, cultured in vitro, taken after SARS-CoV-2 vaccination. The TCR sequence derives from a human donor who received a COVID-19 vaccine. Here the CDR3 reads CASSKGGMTGDSNQPQHF. The CDR3 coding sequence is TGTGCCAGCAGCAAAGGGGGAATGACGGGGGATAGCAATCAGCCCCAGCATTTT.